The rows below give T cell receptor beta chains drawn from one sample of a study of T cells in Graves' hyperthyroidism and ophthalmopathy. One entry per CDR3 protein results from TCRdb running MiXCR on the multiplex PCR reads. The sample lists about 360,000 distinct CDR3 sequences, roughly 13% occurring once. The source material was blood. The receptor source for this set is a woman aged 18-29 years with Graves' hyperthyroidism. Both conserved end residues are part of each CDR3. The D gene is left open where the match is weak. A row's size may be missing; if present it is once, few, many or a size class.

size: many; D: TRBD2; J: TRBJ2-7; V: TRBV11-2; DNA: TGTGCCAGCAGCTTAGATCAGGGAGGGCTCCCGTTCGAGCAGTACTTC; CDR3: CASSLDQGGLPFEQYF
size: many; D: TRBD1; J: TRBJ2-7; V: TRBV6-1; DNA: TGTGCCAGCAGTCCGGACAGGGTTGGAGAGCAGTACTTC; CDR3: CASSPDRVGEQYF
size: .; D: TRBD1; J: TRBJ2-7; V: TRBV24-1; DNA: TGTGCCACCAGTGCAAAACAGGGGGCTGCGGATGAGCAGTACTTC; CDR3: CATSAKQGAADEQYF
size: few; D: TRBD1; J: TRBJ2-1; V: TRBV7-2; DNA: TGTGCCAGCAGCTTATTGAGGGGGCGGCAGTTCTTC; CDR3: CASSLLRGRQFF
size: many; D: TRBD1; J: TRBJ1-2; V: TRBV7-2; DNA: TGTGCCAGCAGCGCCTCGACAGGGGGCTATGGCTACACCTTC; CDR3: CASSASTGGYGYTF
size: .; D: .; J: TRBJ1-3; V: TRBV19; DNA: TGTGCCAGTAGTATGGAACTTGGAAACACCATATATTTT; CDR3: CASSMELGNTIYF
size: few; D: .; J: TRBJ1-3; V: TRBV6-6; DNA: TGTGCCAGCAGTTACTCCGGATACCCGTTTTCGGGAAACACCATATATTTT; CDR3: CASSYSGYPFSGNTIYF
size: few; D: .; J: TRBJ2-3; V: TRBV19; DNA: TGTGCCAGTGACCGAGGAAACGGCGCGGATACGCAGTATTTT; CDR3: CASDRGNGADTQYF
size: few; D: .; J: TRBJ2-1; V: TRBV10-1; DNA: TGCGCCAGCAGTGTTTTCCCAAGCTCCTACAATGAGCAGTTCTTC; CDR3: CASSVFPSSYNEQFF
size: many; D: .; J: TRBJ2-5; V: TRBV20-1; DNA: TGCAGTGCGGCGAGCTGGCGCGTGGAGACCCAGTACTTC; CDR3: CSAASWRVETQYF
size: many; D: .; J: TRBJ1-2; V: TRBV12-3/TRBV12-4; DNA: TGTGCCAGCAGTAAGACTATAACAGGGTCCAACTATGGCTACACCTTC; CDR3: CASSKTITGSNYGYTF
size: .; D: .; J: TRBJ2-6; V: TRBV5-6; DNA: TGTGCCAGCAGCTTGTTGGGCAGCCGCTCTGGGGCCAACGTCCTGACTTTC; CDR3: CASSLLGSRSGANVLTF
size: .; D: TRBD2; J: TRBJ2-7; V: TRBV12-3/TRBV12-4; DNA: TGTGCCAGCAGTTCCCAGCCGGGACTAGCGTCGTACGAGCAGTACTTC; CDR3: CASSSQPGLASYEQYF
size: .; D: .; J: TRBJ1-6; V: TRBV20-1; DNA: TGCAGTGCTAGAGATGCCGGGGGCTATAATTCACCCCTCCACTTT; CDR3: CSARDAGGYNSPLHF
size: .; D: .; J: TRBJ1-3; V: TRBV30; DNA: TGTGCCTGGATAGTGAGCTCTGGAAACACCATATATTTT; CDR3: CAWIVSSGNTIYF
size: many; D: .; J: TRBJ1-1; V: TRBV27; DNA: TGTGCCAGCAGGGGGGGGGGCGCCAGATACACTGAAGCTTTCTTT; CDR3: CASRGGGARYTEAFF
size: many; D: TRBD2; J: TRBJ2-5; V: TRBV20-1; DNA: TGCAGTGCTAGAGATCTCAGGTCTAGCGGGAGAGGGGAGACCCAGTACTTC; CDR3: CSARDLRSSGRGETQYF